These 17 T cell receptor beta chains share one sample of origin, sequenced in a study of T cell responses to AZD1222 COVID-19 vaccine. Produced via immunoSEQ multiplex PCR; TCRdb's table is partial and in-frame only. The sample has about 270,000 clones, almost 95% seen once. Specimen: peripheral blood, collected 28 days after the second AZD1222 dose. These receptor sequences come from an adult who received the AZD1222 COVID-19 vaccine.

The rearrangement links TRBV12-3 or TRBV12-4 to TRBJ2-7; D is ambiguous. V was shortened by 5 bases and J by 6 bases, with 14 bases between the two germline ends. CDR3 length equals 13 residues. CDR3 amino acids: CASSPRRKGEQYF. Written as DNA, the CDR3 is TGTGCCAGCAGTCCCCGCCGGAAGGGCGAGCAGTACTTC.

The chain carries TRBV19 and TRBJ2-6; D not certain. Trimming removed 3 bases from V and 0 bases from J, with 6 bases in between. The germline V gene has CDR1 LNHDA and CDR2 SQIVND (reference sequence). The CDR3 spans 15 residues. The CDR3 coding sequence is TGTGCCAGTAGTATGTATAGCTCTGGGGCCAACGTCCTGACTTTC. Its protein is CASSMYSSGANVLTF.

The V call is TRBV4-2, the J call TRBJ2-1; the D gene could be TRBD1 or TRBD2 (6 bases each). V lost 2 bases to trimming and J lost 4 bases, with 12 bases between them. Germline V gene lookup returns CDR1 LGHNA and CDR2 YNFKEQ. The CDR3 has 15 residues. CDR3 sequence: CASSQQKGGYNEQFF. CDR3 bases: TGTGCCAGCAGCCAACAAAAGGGGGGTTACAATGAGCAGTTCTTC.

This clone came up once. This sequence joins TRBV19 and TRBJ1-3, with D possibly matching TRBD1 (5 bases). CDR1 and CDR2 from the germline V gene are LNHDA and SQIVND (reference sequence). V lost 6 bases to trimming and J lost 3 bases, with 18 bases between them. The CDR3 contains 16 residues. The CDR3 bases are TGTGCCAGTAGCAGAACAAACCCGAGGGGTGGAAACACCATATATTTT. Encoded protein: CASSRTNPRGGNTIYF. The full variable domain, its missing parts supplied by reference TRBV19 and TRBJ1-3, is DGGITQSPKYLFRKEGQNVTLSCEQNLNHDAMYWYRQDPGQGLRLIYYSQIVNDFQKGDIAEGYSVSREKKESFPLTVTSAQKNPTAFYLCASSRTNPRGGNTIYFGEGSWLTVV.

This chain joins TRBV2 and TRBJ2-2; possible D gene TRBD1, 6 bases. This CDR3 comprises 14 residues. The V and J ends lost 8 bases and 4 bases respectively, with 14 bases between them. The germline CDR1 and CDR2 sequences are SNHLY and FYNNEI. Here the CDR3 DNA reads TGTGCCAGCGGGGACACCTCGGGCACCGGGGAGCTGTTTTTT. Amino acid sequence: CASGDTSGTGELFF.

The CDR3 coding sequence is TGTGCCCCGGACAGGGGGACACACGAGCAGTACTTC. This codes for CAPDRGTHEQYF. The chain carries TRBV28 and TRBJ2-7; 10 positions agree with TRBD1. With V trimmed by 11 bases and J by 5 bases, 6 bases remained unmatched. This CDR3 region has 12 residues. Germline CDR1 MDHEN, CDR2 SYDVKM.

This chain links TRBV12-3 or TRBV12-4 with TRBJ2-4, with a possible D match to TRBD1 (6 bases). CDR3 length: 13 amino acids. The germline V and J ends were trimmed by 7 bases and 8 bases, with 15 bases remaining between them. The CDR3 DNA follows: TGTGCCAGCAATCGGGACACGCAACACATTCAGTACTTC. This sequence encodes CASNRDTQHIQYF.

The CDR3 reads CASSLLKAAGANVLTF. In nucleotides, the CDR3 is TGTGCCAGCAGCTTATTAAAGGCAGCTGGGGCCAACGTCCTGACTTTC. This chain joins TRBV7-9 and TRBJ2-6; D is uncertain. V was pared by 2 bases and J by 2 bases, with 10 bases between. CDR1 SEHNR and CDR2 FQNEAQ come from the germline V gene (reference sequence). The CDR3 consists of 16 residues.

The rearrangement joins TRBV2 to TRBJ2-1, with D uncertain. The V gene lost 3 bases and the J gene lost 11 bases, with 11 bases spanning the gap. CDR1 SNHLY and CDR2 FYNNEI come from the germline V gene. CDR3 length: 12 amino acids. For the CDR3, the DNA is TGTGCCAGCAGTGATGGTCGTAAAAAGCAGTTCTTC. Protein: CASSDGRKKQFF.

Regarding this clone: This sample also contains other DNA sequences that code for the same CDR3. The chain is built from TRBV6-5 and TRBJ1-2; a possible D gene is TRBD1 (6 bases). The CDR3 has 12 residues. The germline V and J ends were trimmed by 0 bases and 8 bases, with 7 bases remaining between them. From germline, CDR1 is MNHEY and CDR2 SVGAGI. CDR3 residues: CASSYSGGGYTF. CDR3 sequence (DNA): TGTGCCAGCAGTTACTCGGGGGGCGGCTACACCTTC.

The V call is TRBV28, the J call TRBJ1-2; maybe TRBD1 (6 bases). Germline V lookup: CDR1 MDHEN, CDR2 SYDVKM. This CDR3 has 15 residues. V shed 5 bases and J shed 6 bases, with 19 bases lying between them. DNA for the CDR3: TGTGCCAGCAGTCTCTCCTCCGGGACACTTAATGGCTACACCTTC. It is translated as CASSLSSGTLNGYTF.

The chain carries TRBV11-3 and TRBJ2-7, with TRBD2 identical over 7 bases. J was trimmed by 4 bases and V by 3 bases; bases with no gene match: 3. Germline CDR1 SGHNT, CDR2 YENEEA. The CDR3 extends over 13 amino acids. Written as DNA, the CDR3 is TGTGCCAGCAGCTTCGGAGCGGGGTACGAGCAGTACTTC. Translated, it gives CASSFGAGYEQYF.

The chain employs TRBV19 and TRBJ2-5; D gene uncertain. The CDR3 contains 13 residues. V was cut by 7 bases and J by 3 bases, with 12 bases left in between. Germline CDR1 is LNHDA and CDR2 is SQIVND (reference sequence). The CDR3 reads CASTSGPKETQYF. The CDR3 nucleotides are TGTGCCAGTACAAGTGGGCCAAAAGAGACCCAGTACTTC.

The rearrangement joins TRBV7-6 to TRBJ1-3, with 10 bases fitting TRBD1. This CDR3 has 15 amino acids. With 4 bases clipped from V and 2 bases from J, the junction kept 2 bases outside the gene matches. CDR1 SGHVS and CDR2 FNYEAQ come from the germline V gene. The CDR3 reads CASSSGQGPGNTIYF. CDR3 coding DNA: TGTGCCAGCAGCTCGGGACAGGGGCCTGGAAACACCATATATTTT. Filled out from reference TRBV7-6 and TRBJ1-3, the complete variable domain reads GAGVSQSPRYKVTKRGQDVALRCDPISGHVSLYWYRQALGQGPEFLTYFNYEAQQDKSGLPNDRFSAERPEGSISTLTIQRTEQRDSAMYRCASSSGQGPGNTIYFGEGSWLTVV.

This clone was seen just once. This chain links TRBV4-1 with TRBJ2-7; D might be TRBD1 (6 bases). V lost 2 bases, J lost 2 bases, and 13 bases lay in between. Germline CDR1 and CDR2: MGHRA and YSYEKL. The CDR3 is made up of 15 amino acids. CDR3 DNA: TGCGCCAGCAGCCAAAACCCCGGGACACCCTACGAGCAGTACTTC. Translating gives CASSQNPGTPYEQYF.

This chain uses TRBV28 with TRBJ2-2; D might be TRBD1 or TRBD2, each matching 6 bases. This CDR3 contains 16 residues. CDR1 is MDHEN and CDR2 is SYDVKM in the germline V gene. V gave up 8 bases and J gave up 5 bases, with 21 bases separating them. CDR3 sequence reads: CASLKGGRVLTGELFF. DNA for the CDR3: TGTGCCAGCCTTAAGGGGGGCAGGGTATTGACCGGGGAGCTGTTTTTT.

V gene TRBV11-2 combines with J gene TRBJ1-2; D is perhaps TRBD1 (5 bases). The CDR3 is made up of 13 amino acids. Looked up from germline, CDR1 is SGHAT and CDR2 is FQNNGV. V was cut by 5 bases and J by 1 base, with 8 bases left in between. CDR3: CASSLGLNYGYTF. CDR3 nucleotide sequence: TGTGCCAGCAGCCTGGGACTTAACTATGGCTACACCTTC.